One and the same sample provided the 4 T cell receptor beta chains below, sequenced in a study of T cells in Graves' hyperthyroidism and ophthalmopathy. There were TCR beta CDR3 regions amplified from RNA transcripts. The HTBI set primed first-round TCR CDR3 RT-PCR. TCRdb re-called the multiplex PCR reads with MiXCR, one entry per CDR3 protein. The sample contains around 540,000 distinct CDR3 sequences, approximately 44% of which appear only once. The sample taken for sequencing was peripheral blood or thyroid tissue (not recorded which). The receptors were gathered from a woman aged 18-30 years with Graves' hyperthyroidism.

This sequence joins TRBV29-1 and TRBJ2-2, with 10 bases matching TRBD1. With 3 bases clipped from V and 6 bases from J, the junction kept 7 bases outside the gene matches. CDR3 size: 15 residues. Looked up from germline, CDR1 is SQVTM and CDR2 is ANQGSEA. CDR3 nucleotides: TGCAGCGTTGATCTGGGACAGGGGTTACCCGGGGAGCTGTTTTTT. It specifies CSVDLGQGLPGELFF.

This clonotype came up many times. The gene calls are TRBV9 and TRBJ1-6; D is unclear. Deletions cut 0 bases from V and 9 bases from J, with 16 bases between. The germline V gene has CDR1 SGDLS and CDR2 YYNGEE. This CDR3 contains 16 residues. CDR3 protein: CASSVDSGSEGSPLHF. The CDR3 bases are TGTGCCAGCAGCGTAGATTCGGGGAGTGAGGGTTCACCCCTCCACTTT.

V usage is TRBV7-3 and J usage is TRBJ2-5; TRBD2 aligns across 8 bases. CDR3 length: 15 amino acids. After removal of 6 bases from V and 2 bases from J, the junction contained 8 bases not matched to a gene. The germline gives CDR1 SGHTA, CDR2 FQGTGA. Here the CDR3 DNA reads TGTGCCAGCAGTGCTACCGGGAGGGGGCAAGAGACCCAGTACTTC. This encodes CASSATGRGQETQYF.

This clonotype was picked up many times. V and J are TRBV10-3 and TRBJ2-7; a weak D match, TRBD2 (6 bases). The CDR3 contains 14 residues. Trimming shortened V by 6 bases and J by 0 bases, and 12 bases separated the two germline ends. Germline CDR1 ENHRY, CDR2 SYGVKD. The CDR3 region has the DNA TGTGCCATCAGGAAGGGACTGTCCTCCTACGAGCAGTACTTC. Its translation is CAIRKGLSSYEQYF.